This entry lists 5 T cell receptor beta chains sequenced from one sample in a study of monozygotic twins with inflammatory bowel disease. TCRdb reprocessed the 5' RACE reads and keeps a single row for each CDR3 protein, giving no DNA. Its table lists 420,000 or so distinct CDR3 sequences. Material for sequencing was blood. These receptors originate from a human donor with ulcerative colitis or Crohn's disease, or a healthy co-twin of an affected twin (not recorded which).

V gene TRBV5-5 combines with J gene TRBJ1-3; TCRdb designates TRBD1, a call that cannot be tested without DNA. Germline V gene lookup returns CDR1 SGHKS and CDR2 YYEKEE (reference sequence). This CDR3 comprises 15 residues. CDR3 loop: CASSPFDRTGDTIYF.

This chain connects TRBV5-1 to TRBJ2-5. In germline, CDR1 is SGHRS, CDR2 YFSETQ. This CDR3 has 15 amino acids. The CDR3 loop reads CASSTNTGNQETQYF.

The V and J genes are TRBV9 and TRBJ2-1; the D gene TCRdb calls, TRBD1, cannot be checked with no DNA. Per the germline V gene, CDR1 is SGDLS and CDR2 is YYNGEE. The CDR3 has 15 amino acids. The CDR3 spells CASSVGQGSYNEQFF.

The gene calls are TRBV4-3 and TRBJ2-2; TCRdb indicates TRBD1, and absent DNA this call remains unverified. The germline V gene has CDR1 LGHNA and CDR2 YSLEER. This CDR3 spans 13 amino acids. This CDR3 reads CASSQDWGEGLFF.

The V call is TRBV24-1, the J call TRBJ2-1; the D gene TCRdb calls, TRBD2, cannot be checked with no DNA. The CDR3 spans 15 residues. Germline V gene lookup returns CDR1 KGHDR and CDR2 SFDVKD. CDR3 in amino acids: CATSDRLAGVNEQFF.